The 23 T cell receptor beta chains below all came from one sample that was sequenced in a study of blood T cell repertoires in COVID-19. Sequencing was performed with immunoSEQ multiplex PCR; in TCRdb, only in-frame clones are kept and a portion is missing. The sample has over 250,000 clones, approximately 86% seen once; the top ten hold around 1%. The material sequenced was PBMCs or T cells enriched from blood (not recorded which). Receptor source: a young woman who had recovered from COVID-19.

The genes are TRBV15 and TRBJ1-5, with 10 nucleotides matching TRBD1. Trimming cost V 8 bases and J 6 bases; bases outside gene matches: 4. This CDR3 region has 13 residues. Germline V CDR1 and CDR2: LNHNV, YYDKDF (reference sequence). CDR3 loop: CATADRGPQPQHF. The CDR3 nucleotides are TGTGCCACCGCAGACAGGGGGCCTCAGCCCCAGCATTTT.

The chain couples TRBV5-1 to TRBJ2-7, with TRBD1 as a possible D gene (5 bases). Germline CDR1 SGHRS, CDR2 YFSETQ. CDR3 size: 13 residues. V shed 3 bases and J shed 3 bases, with 10 bases lying between them. Here the CDR3 DNA reads TGCGCCAGCAGCTCGACAGCAATCTACGAGCAGTACTTC. It codes for CASSSTAIYEQYF.

V and J are TRBV6-6 and TRBJ2-1; 10 bases are a match to TRBD2. This CDR3 spans 16 amino acids. The V segment lost 6 bases and the J segment 5 bases; nucleotides outside the gene matches: 10. The germline CDR1 and CDR2 sequences are MNHNY and SVGAGI (reference sequence). CDR3 residues: CASSRPTSGNDNEQFF. The CDR3 DNA sequence: TGTGCCAGCAGCCGACCCACTAGCGGGAACGACAATGAGCAGTTCTTC.

J is TRBJ2-7 and V is TRBV29-1; TRBD2 might be the D (5 bases). CDR3 length equals 12 residues. The V gene's germline CDR1 is SQVTM and CDR2 ANQGSEA. The germline V and J ends were trimmed by 4 bases and 1 base, with 8 bases remaining between them. CDR3 DNA: TGCAGCGTTGGACGGGATTCCTACGAGCAGTACTTC. Protein: CSVGRDSYEQYF.

The V and J genes are TRBV6-1 and TRBJ1-6; D is undetermined. The CDR3 loop spans 16 amino acids. Germline CDR1 reads MNHNS; CDR2 reads SASEGT. Trimming removed 2 bases from V and 10 bases from J, with 18 bases in between. The CDR3: CASSEIPRGGDSPLHF. DNA of the CDR3: TGTGCCAGCAGTGAAATCCCCCGGGGAGGCGACTCACCCCTCCACTTT.

This clone was counted once. The V and J genes are TRBV5-6 and TRBJ1-1, with D perhaps matching TRBD1 (5 bases). This CDR3 region has 17 residues. The germline V and J ends were trimmed by 0 bases and 5 bases, with 20 bases remaining between them. Germline V gene data show CDR1 as SGHDT and CDR2 as YYEEEE. The CDR3 protein is CASSLVGGSWPKTEAFF. CDR3 nucleotide sequence: TGTGCCAGCAGCTTGGTCGGGGGATCGTGGCCCAAAACTGAAGCTTTCTTT.

This chain joins TRBV28 and TRBJ1-3; a weak D match, TRBD1 (5 bases). Trimming stripped 4 bases from V and 3 bases from J, with 19 bases between. CDR3 size: 17 residues. Germline CDR1 is MDHEN and CDR2 is SYDVKM. The CDR3 bases are TGTGCCAGCAGTTCGTGGGGCTCAGGGACTGATGGAAACACCATATATTTT. It codes for CASSSWGSGTDGNTIYF.

V and J are TRBV25-1 and TRBJ1-1, with D possibly matching TRBD1 (6 bases). The V and J ends lost 6 bases and 2 bases respectively, with 19 bases between them. CDR3 length: 16 residues. CDR1 MGHDK and CDR2 SYGVNS come from the germline V gene. Here the CDR3 DNA reads TGTGCCAGCAGCCAGGGGAAGTCTTTCAGTAACACTGAAGCTTTCTTT. Translating it yields CASSQGKSFSNTEAFF. The complete variable domain, with remaining parts taken from reference TRBV25-1 and TRBJ1-1, reads EADIYQTPRYLVIGTGKKITLECSQTMGHDKMYWYQQDPGMELHLIHYSYGVNSTEKGDLSSESTVSRIRTEHFPLTLESARPSHTSQYLCASSQGKSFSNTEAFFGQGTRLTVV.

The chain is built from TRBV6-5 and TRBJ1-1; D gene uncertain. The CDR3 is 13 amino acids. Trimming took off 6 bases at V and 1 base at J, with 9 bases between the two ends. In germline, CDR1 is MNHEY, CDR2 SVGAGI. The CDR3, as DNA: TGTGCCAGCAGGCCCTATACGAACACTGAAGCTTTCTTT. It encodes CASRPYTNTEAFF.

This clone was counted once. This sequence joins TRBV19 and TRBJ2-1, with TRBD1 matching over 9 bases. V was clipped by 2 bases and J by 6 bases; unmatched bases: 5. Germline V gene lookup returns CDR1 LNHDA and CDR2 SQIVND (reference sequence). The CDR3 is made up of 15 amino acids. The CDR3 bases are TGTGCCAGTAGTATACCGGGACAGGGTCTCAATGAGCAGTTCTTC. Its translation: CASSIPGQGLNEQFF.

This clone was observed once. This CDR3 is missing its conserved last phenylalanine or tryptophan, likely due to a read error. No DNA is shown, since the ends of the CDR3 on it are uncertain; the CDR3 is the one TCRdb lists. The chain links TRBV27 to TRBJ1-2; the table's D call of TRBD1 was not tested on the DNA. CDR1 is MNHEY and CDR2 is SMNVEV in the germline V gene (reference sequence). Counting both end residues, the CDR3 totals 11 amino acids. CDR3 amino acids: CASRDRGFSRA.

The genes are TRBV2 and TRBJ2-3; 8 bases line up with TRBD1. The CDR3 covers 18 residues. Germline assignment: CDR1 SNHLY and CDR2 FYNNEI. J gave up 0 bases and V 2 bases, and 10 bases lay outside the gene matches. Here the CDR3 DNA reads TGTGCCAGCAGTGAACGAGGACAGGGCCTTTTCAGCACAGATACGCAGTATTTT. Translating it yields CASSERGQGLFSTDTQYF. Variable domain in full (rest from reference TRBV2 and TRBJ2-3): EPEVTQTPSHQVTQMGQEVILRCVPISNHLYFYWYRQILGQKVEFLVSFYNNEISEKSEIFDDQFSVERPDGSNFTLKIRSTKLEDSAMYFCASSERGQGLFSTDTQYFGPGTRLTVL.

This chain joins TRBV7-8 and TRBJ1-2; 11 bases align to TRBD1. Germline loops: CDR1 SGHVS, CDR2 FQNEAQ. J lost 4 bases, V lost 2 bases, and 9 bases had no gene match. The CDR3 is made up of 17 amino acids. The CDR3 loop reads CASSLPGTGGKGYGYTF. CDR3 sequence (DNA): TGTGCCAGCAGCTTACCCGGGACAGGGGGAAAAGGCTATGGCTACACCTTC.

The gene calls are TRBV5-1 and TRBJ2-1, with 14 bases matching TRBD2. The V and J ends lost 0 bases and 8 bases, in that order; junction bases with no gene match: 10. From germline, CDR1 is SGHRS and CDR2 YFSETQ. The CDR3 has 18 residues. This CDR3 reads CASSLGLAGGIPEDEQFF. The CDR3 bases are TGCGCCAGCAGCTTGGGACTAGCGGGGGGGATCCCAGAGGATGAGCAGTTCTTC.

This clone was counted a single time. The chain has TRBV28 and TRBJ1-6; 7 nucleotides align to TRBD1. Per the germline V gene, CDR1 is MDHEN and CDR2 is SYDVKM. There are 15 residues in the CDR3. Trimming removed 8 bases from V and 11 bases from J; junction bases left unmatched: 15. Written as DNA, the CDR3 is TGTGCCAGCGGACAACAGGGGCCCTCAGGGGCACCCCTCCACTTT. Protein product: CASGQQGPSGAPLHF.

The chain joins TRBV6-6 to TRBJ1-2; D perhaps matches TRBD1 (5 bases). The V gene's germline CDR1 is MNHNY and CDR2 SVGAGI (reference sequence). This CDR3 region has 12 residues. Trimming removed 5 bases at V and 6 bases at J, with 10 bases between. CDR3 nucleotide sequence: TGTGCCAGCAGTCCTACAGGAGATGGCTACACCTTC. As protein: CASSPTGDGYTF.

Notes on this clone: At the DNA level, this CDR3 is encoded by other sequences in the same sample as well. The J gene is TRBJ1-5, the V gene TRBV28; 10 nucleotides agree with TRBD1. Trimming at V came to 5 bases and at J to 6 bases, leaving 7 bases not matched to a gene. The CDR3 is 15 amino acids. Germline values: CDR1 MDHEN, CDR2 SYDVKM. The CDR3 region has the DNA TGTGCCAGCAGTCCCCGGACAGGGGGACTTCAGCCCCAGCATTTT. Amino acids: CASSPRTGGLQPQHF.

The chain couples TRBV4-1 to TRBJ2-7; a weak D match, TRBD1 (5 bases). CDR3 length equals 15 residues. Trimming shortened V by 6 bases and J by 2 bases, and 17 bases separated the two germline ends. CDR1 is MGHRA, CDR2 YSYEKL, per germline. CDR3 loop: CASRADPRGTYEQYF. The CDR3 DNA reads TGCGCCAGCAGAGCTGACCCAAGGGGAACCTACGAGCAGTACTTC.

V usage is TRBV24-1 and J usage is TRBJ2-1; D is unclear. This CDR3 has 12 residues. Looked up from germline, CDR1 is KGHDR and CDR2 is SFDVKD. The V end was cut by 7 bases, the J end by 4 bases, with 7 bases between. In nucleotides, the CDR3 is TGTGCCACCAGGGATCTTTACAATGAGCAGTTCTTC. It translates to CATRDLYNEQFF.

V gene TRBV28 combines with J gene TRBJ1-4; D is undetermined. With 5 bases removed from V and 2 bases from J, the gap between germline ends came to 9 bases. The CDR3 loop spans 14 amino acids. From germline, CDR1 is MDHEN and CDR2 SYDVKM. The CDR3 sequence is CASSEWATNEKLFF. CDR3 bases: TGTGCCAGCAGTGAGTGGGCGACTAATGAAAAACTGTTTTTT.

A few counts support this clone. DNA of the CDR3: TGTGCCAGCAGCCCAGGAAGCTCCTACGAGCAGTACTTC. Its translation: CASSPGSSYEQYF. This chain joins TRBV28 and TRBJ2-7, with no clear D. The CDR3 runs to 13 residues. Germline CDR1 is MDHEN and CDR2 is SYDVKM. Trimming cost V 6 bases and J 0 bases, with 9 bases left between them.

The chain joins TRBV2 to TRBJ1-6, with 8 bases aligning to TRBD1. CDR3 size: 15 residues. The trim removed 6 bases at V and 8 bases at J, leaving 9 bases unmatched. The V gene's germline CDR1 is SNHLY and CDR2 FYNNEI. The CDR3 DNA reads as TGTGCCAGCAGCGGGACAGGTTTTAGAGATTCACCCCTCCACTTT. Amino acids: CASSGTGFRDSPLHF.

The chain couples TRBV4-1 to TRBJ1-6; TRBD1 aligns across 9 bases. Germline assignment: CDR1 MGHRA and CDR2 YSYEKL. V dropped 6 bases and J dropped 8; count of bases not matched to a gene: 8. There are 15 residues in the CDR3. The CDR3 reads CASSRDRAFDSPLHF. DNA for the CDR3: TGCGCCAGCAGTCGGGACAGGGCATTTGATTCACCCCTCCACTTT.